This is a list of T cell receptor beta chains from one sample in a study of blood T cell repertoires in COVID-19. Data came from immunoSEQ multiplex PCR; TCRdb stores just in-frame clones and leaves some out. The sample lists about 150,000 clones; roughly four fifths were seen once. The sample comprised peripheral blood. These receptors all stem from a woman aged 55-70 years with COVID-19, enrolled during active disease. The CDR3 runs from the conserved cysteine through the conserved F or W. D genes are given only for firm matches. Part of the rows lack a size; the others show once, few, many or a class for expanded clones.

v_gene: TRBV30; j_gene: TRBJ2-6; d_gene: .; abundance: few; CDR3aa: CAWSVLGRTAPSSGANVLTF; CDR3nt: TGTGCCTGGAGTGTACTGGGCCGAACGGCCCCCTCCTCTGGGGCCAACGTCCTGACTTTC
v_gene: TRBV5-1; j_gene: TRBJ1-1; d_gene: TRBD1; abundance: .; CDR3aa: CASRRTGNTEAFF; CDR3nt: TGCGCCAGCAGGAGGACAGGGAACACTGAAGCTTTCTTT
v_gene: TRBV5-5; j_gene: TRBJ1-2; d_gene: .; abundance: .; CDR3aa: CASSQKGIPGGYGYTF; CDR3nt: TGTGCCAGCAGCCAAAAGGGGATCCCGGGTGGCTATGGCTACACCTTC
v_gene: TRBV19; j_gene: TRBJ1-4; d_gene: .; abundance: once; CDR3aa: CASSEGDEKLFF; CDR3nt: TGTGCCAGTTCCGAGGGGGACGAAAAACTGTTTTTT
v_gene: TRBV24-1; j_gene: TRBJ2-1; d_gene: .; abundance: .; CDR3aa: CATRSSGPQEQFF; CDR3nt: TGTGCCACCAGGAGCTCAGGGCCCCAAGAGCAGTTCTTC
v_gene: TRBV7-9; j_gene: TRBJ2-3; d_gene: TRBD1; abundance: .; CDR3aa: CASSSDPPGQGADTQYF; CDR3nt: TGTGCCAGCAGCTCAGACCCCCCGGGACAGGGTGCAGATACGCAGTATTTT
v_gene: TRBV2; j_gene: TRBJ1-2; d_gene: TRBD1; abundance: .; CDR3aa: CASSPDRAKGYTF; CDR3nt: TGTGCCAGCAGCCCCGACAGGGCAAAAGGCTACACCTTC
v_gene: TRBV24-1; j_gene: TRBJ1-1; d_gene: .; abundance: .; CDR3aa: CATSDLTRQMGGTFF; CDR3nt: TGTGCCACCAGTGATTTAACGCGACAGATGGGGGGAACTTTCTTT
v_gene: TRBV6-5; j_gene: TRBJ1-5; d_gene: .; abundance: .; CDR3aa: CASLHGGANQPQHF; CDR3nt: TGTGCCAGCCTCCATGGGGGGGCTAATCAGCCCCAGCATTTT
v_gene: TRBV3-1/TRBV3-2; j_gene: TRBJ1-2; d_gene: .; abundance: .; CDR3aa: CASSLRERGYTF; CDR3nt: TGTGCCAGCAGCCTCCGGGAGAGAGGCTACACCTTC
v_gene: TRBV9; j_gene: TRBJ1-1; d_gene: .; abundance: .; CDR3aa: CASSGASGVRTEAFF; CDR3nt: TGTGCCAGCAGCGGGGCCTCAGGGGTCCGGACTGAAGCTTTCTTT
v_gene: TRBV19; j_gene: TRBJ2-3; d_gene: TRBD2; abundance: .; CDR3aa: CASSSEGASGYDTQYF; CDR3nt: TGTGCCAGTAGTTCGGAGGGCGCTAGCGGTTATGATACGCAGTATTTT
v_gene: TRBV5-8; j_gene: TRBJ1-2; d_gene: TRBD1; abundance: few; CDR3aa: CASRLTGGKYGYTF; CDR3nt: TGTGCCAGCAGGCTGACAGGGGGAAAGTATGGCTACACCTTC
v_gene: TRBV30; j_gene: TRBJ2-5; d_gene: TRBD2; abundance: .; CDR3aa: CAWSGGFLAATSQETQYF; CDR3nt: TGTGCCTGGAGTGGGGGGTTTCTAGCGGCAACTTCCCAAGAGACCCAGTACTTC
v_gene: TRBV27; j_gene: TRBJ2-7; d_gene: TRBD1; abundance: .; CDR3aa: CASSPRTGGIRSYEQYF; CDR3nt: TGTGCCAGCAGCCCTCGGACAGGGGGCATCAGATCCTACGAGCAGTACTTC
v_gene: TRBV9; j_gene: TRBJ1-2; d_gene: TRBD1; abundance: .; CDR3aa: CASSYGVAPGQEYGYTF; CDR3nt: TGTGCCAGCAGCTATGGGGTGGCCCCGGGACAGGAATATGGCTACACCTTC